This T cell receptor beta chain is drawn from a study of vaccination and CD4 T cells after COVID-19. V lost 3 bases and J lost 1, with 5 bases in between. This CDR3 region has 13 residues. CDR1 and CDR2 from the germline V gene are SGHTA and FQGNSA. This clonotype has only a few counts. What it recognizes is unknown. Scientists ran DNA taken from cultured CD4+ T cells through the Oncomine TCR Beta short-read assay for sequencing. DNA came from CD4+ T cells after culture. Each CDR3 protein is one row after TCRdb ran MiXCR on the PCR reads. The sample consists of some 13,000 distinct CDR3 sequences, around a third of them appearing once. As to treatment: roughly 10-day PBMC culture with coronavirus spike peptide pools or control peptides (ViraFEST assay). IL-2 (10 IU/ml) and peptide pools (about 9 ug/ml) were added to cultures of over 1.5 million PBMCs per well.

The chain is built from TRBV7-2 and TRBJ2-3; the D is unclear. The TCR was taken from a human donor who had recovered from COVID-19. What was sequenced was CD4+ T cells from blood, cultured in vitro. The CDR3 reads CASSFTGTDTQYF. CDR3 DNA sequence: TGTGCCAGCAGCTTTACAGGCACAGATACGCAGTATTTT.